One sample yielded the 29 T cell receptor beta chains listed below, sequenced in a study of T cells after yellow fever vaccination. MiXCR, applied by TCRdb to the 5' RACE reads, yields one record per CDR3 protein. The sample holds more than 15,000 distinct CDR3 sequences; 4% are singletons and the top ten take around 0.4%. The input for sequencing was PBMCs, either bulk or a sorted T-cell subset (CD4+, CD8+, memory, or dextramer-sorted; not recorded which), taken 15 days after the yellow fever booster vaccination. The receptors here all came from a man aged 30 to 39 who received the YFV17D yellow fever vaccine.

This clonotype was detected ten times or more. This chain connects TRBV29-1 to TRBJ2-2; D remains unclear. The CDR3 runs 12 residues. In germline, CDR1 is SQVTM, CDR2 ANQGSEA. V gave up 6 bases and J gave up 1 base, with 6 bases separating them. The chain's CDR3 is CSVTGNTGELFF. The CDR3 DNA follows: TGCAGCGTCACGGGGAACACCGGGGAGCTGTTTTTT.

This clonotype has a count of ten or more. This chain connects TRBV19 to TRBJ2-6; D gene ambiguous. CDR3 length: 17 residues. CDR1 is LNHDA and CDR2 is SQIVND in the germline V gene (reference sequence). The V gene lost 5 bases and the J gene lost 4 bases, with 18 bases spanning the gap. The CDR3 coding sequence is TGTGCCAGTAGTCCCCAGGAAGTGAATGGAGGGGCCAACGTCCTGACTTTC. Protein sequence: CASSPQEVNGGANVLTF.

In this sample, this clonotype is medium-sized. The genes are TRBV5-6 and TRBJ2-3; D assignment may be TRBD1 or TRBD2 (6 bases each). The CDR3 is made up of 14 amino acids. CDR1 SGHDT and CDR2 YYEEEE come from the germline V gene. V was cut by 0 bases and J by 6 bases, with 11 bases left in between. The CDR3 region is CASSLAGAADTQYF. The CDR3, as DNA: TGTGCCAGCAGCTTGGCGGGGGCTGCGGATACGCAGTATTTT.

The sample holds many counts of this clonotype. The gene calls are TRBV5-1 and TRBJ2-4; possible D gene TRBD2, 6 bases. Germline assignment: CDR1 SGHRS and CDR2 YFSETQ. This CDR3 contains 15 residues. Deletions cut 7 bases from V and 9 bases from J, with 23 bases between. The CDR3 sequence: CASGWEPGRIGIQYF. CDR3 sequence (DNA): TGCGCCAGCGGTTGGGAACCTGGGAGGATCGGCATTCAGTACTTC.

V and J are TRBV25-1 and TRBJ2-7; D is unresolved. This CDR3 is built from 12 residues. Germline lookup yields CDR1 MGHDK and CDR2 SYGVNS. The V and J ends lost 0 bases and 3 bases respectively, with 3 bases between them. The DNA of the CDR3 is TGTGCCAGCAGTGAATACGGCTACGAGCAGTACTTC. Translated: CASSEYGYEQYF.

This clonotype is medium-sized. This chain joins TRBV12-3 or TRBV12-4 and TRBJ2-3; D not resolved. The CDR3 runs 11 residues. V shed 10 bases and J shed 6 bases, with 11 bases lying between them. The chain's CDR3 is CATQTWDTQYF. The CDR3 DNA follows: TGTGCCACACAAACTTGGGATACGCAGTATTTT.

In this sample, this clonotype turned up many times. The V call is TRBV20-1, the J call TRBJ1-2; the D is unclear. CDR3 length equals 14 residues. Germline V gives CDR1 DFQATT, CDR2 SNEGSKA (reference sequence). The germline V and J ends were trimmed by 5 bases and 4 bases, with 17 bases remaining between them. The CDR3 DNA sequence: TGCAGTGCTCCCGACTCGATGGGGTTCTATGGCTACACCTTC. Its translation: CSAPDSMGFYGYTF.

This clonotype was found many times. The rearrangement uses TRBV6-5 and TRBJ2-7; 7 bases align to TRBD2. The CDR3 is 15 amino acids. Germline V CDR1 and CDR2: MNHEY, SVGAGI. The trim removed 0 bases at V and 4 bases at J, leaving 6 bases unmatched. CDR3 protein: CASSYSGGGPYEQYF. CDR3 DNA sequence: TGTGCCAGCAGTTACTCCGGGGGAGGGCCTTACGAGCAGTACTTC.

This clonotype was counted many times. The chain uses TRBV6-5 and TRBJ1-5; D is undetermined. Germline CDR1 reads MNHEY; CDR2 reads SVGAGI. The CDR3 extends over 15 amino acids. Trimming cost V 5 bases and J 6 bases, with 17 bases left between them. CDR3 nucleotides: TGTGCCAGCAGTCCTCAGAAGGGTGCCCCTCAGCCCCAGCATTTT. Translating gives CASSPQKGAPQPQHF.

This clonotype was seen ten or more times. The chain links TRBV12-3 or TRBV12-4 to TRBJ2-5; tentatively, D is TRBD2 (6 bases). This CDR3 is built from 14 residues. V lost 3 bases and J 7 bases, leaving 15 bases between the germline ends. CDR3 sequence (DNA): TGTGCCAGCAGTTTGGGCGGGAACTTGGGGACCCAGTACTTC. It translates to CASSLGGNLGTQYF.

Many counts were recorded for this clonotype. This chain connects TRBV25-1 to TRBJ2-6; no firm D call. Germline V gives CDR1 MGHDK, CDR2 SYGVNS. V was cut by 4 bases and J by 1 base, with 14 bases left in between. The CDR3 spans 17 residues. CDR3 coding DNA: TGTGCCAGCAGTGGTCTAAGGTTAGCTTCTGGGGCCAACGTCCTGACTTTC. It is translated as CASSGLRLASGANVLTF.

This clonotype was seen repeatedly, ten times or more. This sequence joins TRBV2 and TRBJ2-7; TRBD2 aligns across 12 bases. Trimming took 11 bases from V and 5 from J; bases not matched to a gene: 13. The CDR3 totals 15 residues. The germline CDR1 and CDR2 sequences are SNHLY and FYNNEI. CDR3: CAGPGLAGAGDEQYF. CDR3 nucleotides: TGTGCCGGCCCGGGACTAGCGGGCGCGGGGGACGAGCAGTACTTC. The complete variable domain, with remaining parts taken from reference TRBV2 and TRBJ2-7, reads EPEVTQTPSHQVTQMGQEVILRCVPISNHLYFYWYRQILGQKVEFLVSFYNNEISEKSEIFDDQFSVERPDGSNFTLKIRSTKLEDSAMYFCAGPGLAGAGDEQYFGPGTRLTVT.

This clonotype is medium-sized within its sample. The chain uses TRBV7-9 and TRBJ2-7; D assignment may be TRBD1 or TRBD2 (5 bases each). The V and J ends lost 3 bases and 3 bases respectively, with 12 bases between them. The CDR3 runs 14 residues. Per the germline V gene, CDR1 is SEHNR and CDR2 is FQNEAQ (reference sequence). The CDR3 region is CASSFGATLYEQYF. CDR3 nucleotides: TGTGCCAGCAGCTTCGGGGCGACCCTCTACGAGCAGTACTTC.

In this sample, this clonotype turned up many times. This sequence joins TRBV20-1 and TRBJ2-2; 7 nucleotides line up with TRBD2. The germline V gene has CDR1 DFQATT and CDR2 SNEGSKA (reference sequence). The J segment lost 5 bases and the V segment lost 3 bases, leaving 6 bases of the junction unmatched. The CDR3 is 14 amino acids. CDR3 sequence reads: CSARISGRTGELFF. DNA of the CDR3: TGCAGTGCTAGGATTAGCGGGCGGACCGGGGAGCTGTTTTTT.

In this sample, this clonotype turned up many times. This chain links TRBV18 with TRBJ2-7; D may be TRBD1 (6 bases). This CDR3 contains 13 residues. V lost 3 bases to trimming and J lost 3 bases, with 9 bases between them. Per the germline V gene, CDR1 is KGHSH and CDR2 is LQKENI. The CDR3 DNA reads TGTGCCAGCTCACCCGGGACATACTACGAGCAGTACTTC. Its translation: CASSPGTYYEQYF.

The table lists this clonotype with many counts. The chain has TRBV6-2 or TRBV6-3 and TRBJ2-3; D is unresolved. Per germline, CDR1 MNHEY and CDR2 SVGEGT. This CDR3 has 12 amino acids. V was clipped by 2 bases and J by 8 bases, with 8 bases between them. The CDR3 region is CASSYQTGTQYF. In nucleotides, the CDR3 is TGTGCCAGCAGTTACCAGACGGGTACGCAGTATTTT.

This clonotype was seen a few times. CDR3 protein: CASRATANTGELFF. CDR3 DNA: TGTGCCAGCAGGGCGACAGCGAACACCGGGGAGCTGTTTTTT. The V and J genes are TRBV2 and TRBJ2-2; D is possibly TRBD1 (5 bases). This CDR3 has 14 residues. CDR1 is SNHLY, CDR2 FYNNEI, per germline. The V and J ends lost 6 bases and 0 bases respectively, with 8 bases between them.

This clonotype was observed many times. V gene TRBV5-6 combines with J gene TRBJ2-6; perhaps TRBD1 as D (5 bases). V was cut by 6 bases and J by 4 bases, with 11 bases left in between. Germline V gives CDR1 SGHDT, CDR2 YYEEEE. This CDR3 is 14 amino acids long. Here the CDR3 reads CASNLRAGANVLTF. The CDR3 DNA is TGTGCCAGCAACCTCAGGGCGGGGGCCAACGTCCTGACTTTC.

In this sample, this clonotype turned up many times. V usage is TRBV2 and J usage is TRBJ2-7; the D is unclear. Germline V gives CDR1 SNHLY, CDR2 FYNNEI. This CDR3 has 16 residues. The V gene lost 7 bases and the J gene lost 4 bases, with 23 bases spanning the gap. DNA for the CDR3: TGTGCCAGCACTGGTCACCACGAGCTAGGTCCATACGAGCAGTACTTC. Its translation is CASTGHHELGPYEQYF.

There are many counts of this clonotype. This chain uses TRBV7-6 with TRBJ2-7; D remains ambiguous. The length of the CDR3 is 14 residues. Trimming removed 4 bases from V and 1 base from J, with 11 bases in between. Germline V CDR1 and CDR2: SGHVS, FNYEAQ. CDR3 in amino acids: CASSSWTGSYEQYF. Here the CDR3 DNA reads TGTGCCAGCAGCTCATGGACCGGATCCTACGAGCAGTACTTC. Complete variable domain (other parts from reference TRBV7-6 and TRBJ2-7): GAGVSQSPRYKVTKRGQDVALRCDPISGHVSLYWYRQALGQGPEFLTYFNYEAQQDKSGLPNDRFSAERPEGSISTLTIQRTEQRDSAMYRCASSSWTGSYEQYFGPGTRLTVT.

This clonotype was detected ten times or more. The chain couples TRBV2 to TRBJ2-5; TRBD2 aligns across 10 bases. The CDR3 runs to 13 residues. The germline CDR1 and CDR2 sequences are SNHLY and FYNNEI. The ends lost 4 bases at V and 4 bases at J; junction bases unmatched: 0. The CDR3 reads CASSGTSGETQYF. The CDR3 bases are TGTGCCAGCAGTGGGACTAGCGGAGAGACCCAGTACTTC.

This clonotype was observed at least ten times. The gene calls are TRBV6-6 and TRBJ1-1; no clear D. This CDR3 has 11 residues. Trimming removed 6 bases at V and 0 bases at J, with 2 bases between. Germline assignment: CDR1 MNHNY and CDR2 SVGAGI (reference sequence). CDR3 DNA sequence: TGTGCCAGCAGGGTGAACACTGAAGCTTTCTTT. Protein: CASRVNTEAFF.

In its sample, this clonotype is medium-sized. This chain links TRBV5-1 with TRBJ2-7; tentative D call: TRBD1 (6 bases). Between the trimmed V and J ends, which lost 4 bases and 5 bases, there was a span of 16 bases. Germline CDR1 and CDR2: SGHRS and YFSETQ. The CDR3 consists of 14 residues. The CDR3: CASSLRQGMNEQYF. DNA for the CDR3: TGCGCCAGCAGCCTCAGGCAGGGGATGAACGAGCAGTACTTC.

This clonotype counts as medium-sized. Here the CDR3 DNA reads TGTGCCAGCAGCGACAGGCCTGGGGGGACCCAGTACTTC. It encodes CASSDRPGGTQYF. This chain uses TRBV11-2 with TRBJ2-5, with TRBD1 as a possible D gene (6 bases). V lost 5 bases, J lost 7 bases, and 14 bases lay in between. Germline CDR1 reads SGHAT; CDR2 reads FQNNGV. The CDR3 is 13 residues long.

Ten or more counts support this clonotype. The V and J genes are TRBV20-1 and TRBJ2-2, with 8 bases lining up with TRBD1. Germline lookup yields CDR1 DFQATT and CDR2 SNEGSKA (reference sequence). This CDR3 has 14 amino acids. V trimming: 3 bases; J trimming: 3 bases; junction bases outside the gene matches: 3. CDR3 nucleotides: TGCAGTGCTAGCAGGGGGCAGTACACCGGGGAGCTGTTTTTT. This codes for CSASRGQYTGELFF.

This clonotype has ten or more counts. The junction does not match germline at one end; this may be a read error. The CDR3 nucleotides are TGTGACAGCAGCTTATGGAGACAAGAGACCCAGTACTTC. The encoded protein is CDSSLWRQETQYF. The chain has TRBV11-2 and TRBJ2-5; no clear D gene. The CDR3 is made up of 13 amino acids. Germline V gene sequence: CDR1 SGHAT, CDR2 FQNNGV.

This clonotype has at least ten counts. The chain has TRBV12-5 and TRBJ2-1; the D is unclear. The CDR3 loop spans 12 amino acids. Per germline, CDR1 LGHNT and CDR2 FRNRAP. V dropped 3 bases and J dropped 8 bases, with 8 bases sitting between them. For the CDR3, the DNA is TGTGCTAGTGGTTTCGATTTTTATGAGCAGTTCTTC. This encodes CASGFDFYEQFF.

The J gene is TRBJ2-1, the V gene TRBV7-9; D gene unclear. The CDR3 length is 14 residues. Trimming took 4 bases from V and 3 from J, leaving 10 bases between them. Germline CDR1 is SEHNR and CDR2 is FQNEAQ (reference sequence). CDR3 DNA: TGTGCCAGCAGCTCTAATTGGGGCTACAATGAGCAGTTCTTC. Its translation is CASSSNWGYNEQFF.

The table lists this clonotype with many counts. The CDR3 DNA is TGTGCCAGCAGCTCTCACTACGAGCAGTACTTC. Its translation: CASSSHYEQYF. The rearrangement joins TRBV11-2 to TRBJ2-7; D unresolved. V was pared by 4 bases and J by 3 bases, with 4 bases between. The CDR3 extends over 11 amino acids. Per germline, CDR1 SGHAT and CDR2 FQNNGV.